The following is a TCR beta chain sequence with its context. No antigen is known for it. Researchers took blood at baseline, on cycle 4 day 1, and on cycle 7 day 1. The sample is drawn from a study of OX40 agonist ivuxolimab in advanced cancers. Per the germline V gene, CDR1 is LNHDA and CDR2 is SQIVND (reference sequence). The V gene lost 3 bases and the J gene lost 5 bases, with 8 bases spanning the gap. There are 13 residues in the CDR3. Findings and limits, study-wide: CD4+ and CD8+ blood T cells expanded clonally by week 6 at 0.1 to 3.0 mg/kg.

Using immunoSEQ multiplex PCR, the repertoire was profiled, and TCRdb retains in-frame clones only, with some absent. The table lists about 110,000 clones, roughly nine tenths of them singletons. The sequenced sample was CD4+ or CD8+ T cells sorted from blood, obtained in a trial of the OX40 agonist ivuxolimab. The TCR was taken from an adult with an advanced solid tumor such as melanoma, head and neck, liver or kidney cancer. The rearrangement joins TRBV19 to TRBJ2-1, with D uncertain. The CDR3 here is CASSITRDNEQFF. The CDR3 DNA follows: TGTGCCAGTAGTATCACCCGGGACAATGAGCAGTTCTTC.